This TCR beta chain is from a study of OX40 agonist ivuxolimab in advanced cancers. As for the study more broadly: Ivuxolimab, which targeted the costimulatory receptor OX40 (CD134), was an agonistic, fully human IgG2 monoclonal antibody. Patients were allowed to have had prior anti-PD-1, anti-PD-L1 or anti-CTLA-4 therapy, and less than 45% of the dose-escalation patients had previously received checkpoint inhibitors. Of the approximately 50 dose-escalation patients, hepatocellular carcinoma was present in about 19, melanoma in roughly 15, renal cell carcinoma in 9 and head and neck cancer in 9. The paper covers the monotherapy dose-escalation part of the phase I ivuxolimab trial, which included N of about 56 patients. Intravenous ivuxolimab was administered to patients every 2 weeks at six dose levels: 0.01, 0.1, 0.3, 1.5, 3 and 10 mg/kg. Partial responses occurred in three dose-escalation patients: two with cutaneous melanoma and one with hepatocellular carcinoma. A male proportion of around 83% and a mean age of 60 years, ranging from roughly 23 to 80, were recorded for the dose-escalation cohort. Peripheral TCRbeta sequencing aimed to test whether ivuxolimab altered TCR sequence diversity and caused clonal T-cell expansion. Study-level results and caveats: After ivuxolimab, CD8+ T cells had more expanded clones than CD4+ T cells on average. In partial responders in the 0.1-3.0 mg/kg groups, normalized peripheral clonal expansion was found to be among the lowest, especially among CD8+ T cells. Antigen specificity was not determined for the clonally expanded peripheral T cells. Low levels of normalized T-cell clonal expansion were also shown by some nonresponding patients. At doses of 0.1 to 3.0 mg/kg, clonal expansion of both CD4+ and CD8+ blood T cells was observed from baseline to week 6.

The trial excluded patients who had a history of autoimmune disease or were on systemic immunosuppression. Peripheral blood for TCR sequencing was collected from all dose cohorts at baseline, on cycle 4 day 1, and on cycle 7 day 1. The samples were drawn from a first-in-human, open-label, multicenter phase I dose-escalation trial of ivuxolimab. Adults with locally advanced or metastatic melanoma, renal cell carcinoma, hepatocellular carcinoma or head and neck squamous cell carcinoma were enrolled in the trial. CD4+ and CD8+ T cells were sorted separately from peripheral blood before TCR sequencing. Trimming at the junction amounts to 3 bases on V and 9 bases on J, and the germline ends lie 12 bases apart. The CDR3 runs 12 residues from the cysteine to the phenylalanine. Of the read, only the CDR3 DNA is kept; its 36 bases are in frame from base 1. Sequences KGHSH (CDR1) and LQKENI (CDR2) are obtained from the germline V gene.

For sequencing of the TCRbeta CDR3 region, genomic DNA was extracted from the sorted cells. The immunoSEQ Assay was used to sequence the TCRbeta CDR3 regions. The immuneACCESS repertoire file appears here via TCRdb, limited to in-frame rearrangements. These files lack a portion of the clones; in checked studies, under half of the deficit traces to unresolved V genes, and the cause of the others is not known. For this sample there are approximately 80,000 clones; around 90% appear just once. Around 0.19% of the sample is taken by the ten largest. This clone appeared once. Its antigen remains unidentified. Qualities for individual bases were not recorded, and no much larger clone is one base off.

The sequence derives from an adult with an advanced solid tumor such as melanoma, head and neck, liver or kidney cancer. The receptor chain draws on TRBV18 and TRBJ2-7; the D gene is not confidently resolved. The source material was CD4+ or CD8+ T cells sorted from blood, sampled in a trial of the OX40 agonist ivuxolimab. The CDR3 reads CASSPGSPRQYF. The sequence in DNA is TGTGCCAGCTCACCTGGTAGTCCGAGGCAGTACTTC.